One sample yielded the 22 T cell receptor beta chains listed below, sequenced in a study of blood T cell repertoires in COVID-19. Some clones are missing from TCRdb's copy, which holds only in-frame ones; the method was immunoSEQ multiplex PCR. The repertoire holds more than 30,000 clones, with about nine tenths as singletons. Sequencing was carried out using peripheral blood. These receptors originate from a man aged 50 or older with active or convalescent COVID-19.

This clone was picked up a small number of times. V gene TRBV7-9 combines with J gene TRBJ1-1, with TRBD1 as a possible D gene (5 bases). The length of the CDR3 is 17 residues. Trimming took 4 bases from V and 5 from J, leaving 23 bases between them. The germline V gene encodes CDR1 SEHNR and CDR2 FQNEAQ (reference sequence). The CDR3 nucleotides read TGTGCCAGCAGCTCACGCCGCCAGGGACTCGTGCGGACTGAAGCTTTCTTT. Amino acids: CASSSRRQGLVRTEAFF.

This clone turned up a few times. In nucleotides, the CDR3 is TGCGCCAGCAGCTTGGCTTATAGCGGGGGCGGGGAAGATACGCAGTATTTT. Translating it yields CASSLAYSGGGEDTQYF. The chain employs TRBV5-1 and TRBJ2-3, with 9 bases identical to TRBD2. V dropped 0 bases and J dropped 5; count of bases not matched to a gene: 10. CDR3 length: 17 residues. CDR1 is SGHRS and CDR2 is YFSETQ in the germline V gene.

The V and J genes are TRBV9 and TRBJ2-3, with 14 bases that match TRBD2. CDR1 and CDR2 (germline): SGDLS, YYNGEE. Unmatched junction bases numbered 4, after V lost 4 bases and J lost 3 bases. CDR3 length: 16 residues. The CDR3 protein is CASSPGTSGGTDTQYF. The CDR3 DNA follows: TGTGCCAGCAGCCCAGGGACTAGCGGGGGAACAGATACGCAGTATTTT.

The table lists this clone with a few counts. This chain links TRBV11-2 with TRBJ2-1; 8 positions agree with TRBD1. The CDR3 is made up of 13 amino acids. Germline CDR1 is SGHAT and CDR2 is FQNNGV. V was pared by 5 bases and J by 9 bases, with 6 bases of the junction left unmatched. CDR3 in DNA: TGTGCCAGCAGCCAGGACAGGGAAGGTGAGCAGTTCTTC. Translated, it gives CASSQDREGEQFF.

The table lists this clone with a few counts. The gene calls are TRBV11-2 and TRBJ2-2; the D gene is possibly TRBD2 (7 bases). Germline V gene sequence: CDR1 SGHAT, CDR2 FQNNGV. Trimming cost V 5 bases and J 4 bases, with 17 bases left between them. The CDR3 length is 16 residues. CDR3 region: CASSRGGVRSTGELFF. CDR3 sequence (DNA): TGTGCCAGCAGCCGAGGGGGGGTAAGAAGCACCGGGGAGCTGTTTTTT.

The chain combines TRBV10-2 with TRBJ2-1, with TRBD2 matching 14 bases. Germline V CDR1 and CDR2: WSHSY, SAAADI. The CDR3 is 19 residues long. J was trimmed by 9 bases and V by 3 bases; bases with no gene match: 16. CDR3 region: CASSDLLRTSGRSMVEQFF. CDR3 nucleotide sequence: TGCGCCAGCAGTGACCTCCTCCGGACTAGCGGGAGGTCCATGGTTGAGCAGTTCTTC.

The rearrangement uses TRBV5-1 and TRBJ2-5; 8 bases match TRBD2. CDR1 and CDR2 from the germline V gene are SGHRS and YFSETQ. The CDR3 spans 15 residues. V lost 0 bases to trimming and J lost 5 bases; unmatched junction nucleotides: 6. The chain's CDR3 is CASSLEALAGETQYF. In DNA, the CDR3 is TGCGCCAGCAGCTTGGAAGCCTTAGCGGGGGAGACCCAGTACTTC.

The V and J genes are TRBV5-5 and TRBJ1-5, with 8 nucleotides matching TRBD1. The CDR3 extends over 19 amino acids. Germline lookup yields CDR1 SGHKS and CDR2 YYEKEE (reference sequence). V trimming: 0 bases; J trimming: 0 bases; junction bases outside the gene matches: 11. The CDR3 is CASSLGPRNRGYSNQPQHF. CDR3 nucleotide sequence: TGTGCCAGCAGCTTGGGCCCGCGCAACAGGGGGTATAGCAATCAGCCCCAGCATTTT. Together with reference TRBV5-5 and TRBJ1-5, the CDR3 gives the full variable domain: DAGVTQSPTHLIKTRGQQVTLRCSPISGHKSVSWYQQVLGQGPQFIFQYYEKEERGRGNFPDRFSARQFPNYSSELNVNALLLGDSALYLCASSLGPRNRGYSNQPQHFGDGTRLSIL.

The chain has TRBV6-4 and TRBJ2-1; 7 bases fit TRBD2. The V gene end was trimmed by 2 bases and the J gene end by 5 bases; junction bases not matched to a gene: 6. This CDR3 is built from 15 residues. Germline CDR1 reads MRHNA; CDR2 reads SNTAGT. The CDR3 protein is CASSDGEGGNNEQFF. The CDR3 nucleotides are TGTGCCAGCAGTGACGGGGAGGGAGGGAACAATGAGCAGTTCTTC.

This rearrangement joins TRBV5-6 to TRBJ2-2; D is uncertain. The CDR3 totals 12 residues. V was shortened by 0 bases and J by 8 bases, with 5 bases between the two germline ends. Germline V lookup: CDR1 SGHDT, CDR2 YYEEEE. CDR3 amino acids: CASSLVLGELFF. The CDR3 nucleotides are TGTGCCAGCAGCTTGGTGTTAGGGGAGCTGTTTTTT.

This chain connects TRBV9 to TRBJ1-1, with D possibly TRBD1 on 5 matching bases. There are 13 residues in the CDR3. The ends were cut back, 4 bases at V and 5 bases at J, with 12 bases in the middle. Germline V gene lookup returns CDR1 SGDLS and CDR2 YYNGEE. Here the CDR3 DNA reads TGTGCCAGCAGCCTCTCGGGGGGAACTGAAGCTTTCTTT. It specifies CASSLSGGTEAFF.

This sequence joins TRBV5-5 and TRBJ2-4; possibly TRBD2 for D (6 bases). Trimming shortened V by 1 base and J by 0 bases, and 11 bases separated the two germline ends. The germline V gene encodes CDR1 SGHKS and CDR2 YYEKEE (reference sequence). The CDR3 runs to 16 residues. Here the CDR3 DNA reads TGTGCCAGCAGCTTGTGGCAGGGACTAGCCAAAAACATTCAGTACTTC. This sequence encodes CASSLWQGLAKNIQYF.

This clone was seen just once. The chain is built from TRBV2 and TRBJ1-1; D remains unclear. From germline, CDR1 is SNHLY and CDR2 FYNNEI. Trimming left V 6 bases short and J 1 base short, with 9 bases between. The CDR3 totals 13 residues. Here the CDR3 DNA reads TGTGCCAGCAGCCGGGAGACGAACACTGAAGCTTTCTTT. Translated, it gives CASSRETNTEAFF.

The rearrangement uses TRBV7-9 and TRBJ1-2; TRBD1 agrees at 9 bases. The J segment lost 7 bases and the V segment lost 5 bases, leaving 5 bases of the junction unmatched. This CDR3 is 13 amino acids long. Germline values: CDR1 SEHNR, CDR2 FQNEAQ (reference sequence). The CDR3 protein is CASSLGQGGGYTF. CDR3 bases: TGTGCCAGCAGCCTGGGACAGGGAGGTGGCTACACCTTC.

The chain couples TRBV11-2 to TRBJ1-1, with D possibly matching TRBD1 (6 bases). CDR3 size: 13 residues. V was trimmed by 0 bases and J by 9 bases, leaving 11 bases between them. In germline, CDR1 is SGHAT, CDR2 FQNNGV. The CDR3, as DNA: TGTGCCAGCAGCTTAGAGTCACAGGGCCAAGCTTTCTTT. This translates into CASSLESQGQAFF.

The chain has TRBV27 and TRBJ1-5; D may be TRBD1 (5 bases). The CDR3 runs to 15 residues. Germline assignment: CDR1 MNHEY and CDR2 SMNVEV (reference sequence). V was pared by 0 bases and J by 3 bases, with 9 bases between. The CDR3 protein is CASSLSAGPNQPQHF. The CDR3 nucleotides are TGTGCCAGCAGTTTATCGGCAGGGCCCAATCAGCCCCAGCATTTT.

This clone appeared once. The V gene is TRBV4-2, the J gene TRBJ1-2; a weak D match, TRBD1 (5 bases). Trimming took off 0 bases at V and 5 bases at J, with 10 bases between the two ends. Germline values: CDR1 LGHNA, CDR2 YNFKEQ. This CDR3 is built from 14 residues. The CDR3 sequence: CASSQDRAYYGYTF. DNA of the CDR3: TGTGCCAGCAGCCAAGACAGGGCGTATTATGGCTACACCTTC.

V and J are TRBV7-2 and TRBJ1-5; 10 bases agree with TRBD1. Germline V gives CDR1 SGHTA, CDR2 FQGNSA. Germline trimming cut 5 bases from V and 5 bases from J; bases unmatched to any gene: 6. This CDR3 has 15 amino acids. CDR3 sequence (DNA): TGTGCCAGCAGCGCAACGACAGGGGGCTATCAGCCCCAGCATTTT. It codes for CASSATTGGYQPQHF.

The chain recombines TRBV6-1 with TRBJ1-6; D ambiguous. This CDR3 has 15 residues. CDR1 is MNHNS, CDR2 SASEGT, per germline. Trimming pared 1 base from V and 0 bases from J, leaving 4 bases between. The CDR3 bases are TGTGCCAGCAGTGAAGGGAGCTCCTATAATTCACCCCTCCACTTT. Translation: CASSEGSSYNSPLHF.

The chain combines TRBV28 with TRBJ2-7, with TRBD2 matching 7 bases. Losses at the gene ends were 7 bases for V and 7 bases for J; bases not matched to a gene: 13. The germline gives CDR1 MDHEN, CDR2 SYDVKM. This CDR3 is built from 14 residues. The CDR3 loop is CASTSPGLTREQYF. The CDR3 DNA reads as TGTGCCAGCACCAGCCCGGGACTAACAAGAGAGCAGTACTTC. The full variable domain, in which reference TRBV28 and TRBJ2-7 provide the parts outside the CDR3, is DVKVTQSSRYLVKRTGEKVFLECVQDMDHENMFWYRQDPGLGLRLIYFSYDVKMKEKGDIPEGYSVSREKKERFSLILESASTNQTSMYLCASTSPGLTREQYFGPGTRLTVT.

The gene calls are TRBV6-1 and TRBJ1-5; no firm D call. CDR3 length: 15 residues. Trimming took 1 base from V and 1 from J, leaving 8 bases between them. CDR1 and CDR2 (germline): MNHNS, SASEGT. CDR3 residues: CASSEVTGSNQPQHF. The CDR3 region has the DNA TGTGCCAGCAGTGAAGTGACGGGGAGCAATCAGCCCCAGCATTTT.

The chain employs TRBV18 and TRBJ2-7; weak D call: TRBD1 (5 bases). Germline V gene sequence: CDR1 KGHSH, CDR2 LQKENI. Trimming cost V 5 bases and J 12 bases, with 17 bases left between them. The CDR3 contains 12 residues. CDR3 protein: CASSTTDSSLYF. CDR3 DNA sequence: TGTGCCAGCTCAACTACCGACAGTTCTCTGTACTTC.